The entry that follows covers one T cell receptor beta chain sequence. Its antigen is not known. 60 Vbeta and 13 Jbeta primers were used in PCR. The data were produced by immunoSEQ multiplex PCR, yet TCRdb's version contains in-frame clones alone and is incomplete. The specimen's table records around 150,000 clones. This entry is derived from a study of cytomegalovirus exposure and HLA in healthy donors. Study-wide points: For TCR beta chains, V- and J-gene trimming was later linked to a missense DCLRE1C variant. As a later analysis revealed, most CMV-associated TCR beta chains appeared HLA-restricted. In a later analysis, DRB1 alleles had the most associated TCRs; HLA-C alleles the fewest. In a later analysis, parvovirus B19, influenza, CMV and Epstein-Barr virus appeared linked to several top co-occurrence clusters.

This CDR3 comprises 15 residues. Between the trimmed V and J ends, which lost 6 bases and 0 bases, there was a span of 14 bases. Germline V gene data show CDR1 as MNHEY and CDR2 as SMNVEV (reference sequence). This chain joins TRBV27 and TRBJ1-2; a possible D gene is TRBD1 (5 bases). This TCR derives from a man aged 25 to 45 in good health and CMV-seronegative. The sample consisted of PBMCs. The CDR3 sequence: CASRSGGTSNYGYTF. The CDR3 bases are TGTGCCAGCAGGTCGGGGGGGACTTCTAACTATGGCTACACCTTC.